These T cell receptor beta chains were read from a single sample in a study of Ad26.COV2.S vaccination and SARS-CoV-2 variants. Only in-frame clones appear in the TCRdb table, and some are missing; sequencing was by immunoSEQ multiplex PCR. This table holds around 350,000 clones, around 84% found once. The starting material was peripheral blood, obtained in a trial of Ad26.COV2.S vaccine versus placebo. These receptors originate from a person between 18 and 65 years old who received the Ad26.COV2.S COVID-19 vaccine or a placebo. Both conserved end residues are part of each CDR3. Fields, in order: CDR3 protein, CDR3 DNA, D gene, J gene, clone size, V gene. D genes are given only for firm matches. Not every row has a clone size; where given, it reads once, few, many or a size class.

CASSPSREEQYF,TGTGCCAGCTCACCGAGCAGGGAAGAGCAGTACTTC,NA,TRBJ2-7,NA,TRBV18
CASSDLLQGNPYEQYF,TGTGCCAGTAGCGACCTCTTACAGGGGAATCCCTACGAGCAGTACTTC,TRBD1,TRBJ2-7,NA,TRBV19
CASSQDYGDRNQPQHF,TGCGCCAGCAGCCAAGATTACGGGGACAGGAATCAGCCCCAGCATTTT,TRBD1,TRBJ1-5,many,TRBV4-3
CASSLAGRGFAFF,TGCGCCAGCAGCTTGGCGGGCCGGGGCTTCGCTTTCTTT,NA,TRBJ1-1,NA,TRBV5-1
CASSLRARLSYNEQFF,TGTGCCAGCAGCTTAAGGGCTCGCCTCTCCTACAATGAGCAGTTCTTC,NA,TRBJ2-1,NA,TRBV5-6
CASSKLAGGYNEQFF,TGTGCCAGTAGCAAACTAGCGGGGGGCTACAATGAGCAGTTCTTC,TRBD2,TRBJ2-1,NA,TRBV19
CASSGPGIGPNYEQYF,TGTGCCAGCAGCGGCCCTGGTATAGGACCCAACTACGAGCAGTACTTC,NA,TRBJ2-7,NA,TRBV9
CASSSRQGSYEQYF,TGTGCCAGCAGTTCCCGACAGGGGTCCTACGAGCAGTACTTC,TRBD1,TRBJ2-7,NA,TRBV6-5
CVGRDSYEQYF,TGCGTGGGGAGGGATTCCTACGAGCAGTACTTC,TRBD2,TRBJ2-7,NA,TRBV29-1
CASSPSGGLAETQYF,TGTGCCAGCAGCCCAAGCGGGGGGCTAGCTGAGACCCAGTACTTC,TRBD2,TRBJ2-5,NA,TRBV11-2
CASSDPANTGELFF,TGTGCCAGCAGTGACCCGGCGAACACCGGGGAGCTGTTTTTT,NA,TRBJ2-2,NA,TRBV27
CASSTGETQYF,TGTGCCAGTTCGACGGGAGAGACCCAGTACTTC,NA,TRBJ2-5,NA,TRBV7-6
CAWSPPGRARGNTIYF,TGTGCCTGGAGTCCCCCGGGGAGGGCGAGGGGAAACACCATATATTTT,NA,TRBJ1-3,NA,TRBV30
CASSYTSGGSSYNEQFF,TGTGCCAGCAGTTACACTAGCGGGGGTAGCTCCTACAATGAGCAGTTCTTC,TRBD2,TRBJ2-1,NA,TRBV6-2/TRBV6-3
CASSIQASGIEQFF,TGTGCCAGTAGTATCCAGGCTAGCGGGATTGAGCAGTTCTTC,TRBD2,TRBJ2-1,NA,TRBV19
CASGTGARETQYF,TGTGCCAGCGGAACAGGGGCGCGCGAGACCCAGTACTTC,TRBD1,TRBJ2-5,NA,TRBV27
CASSWAGQGLGEQYF,TGCGCCAGCAGCTGGGCCGGACAGGGGCTTGGCGAGCAGTACTTC,TRBD1,TRBJ2-7,NA,TRBV5-1
CASRPIAGGPNEQFF,TGCGCCAGCAGACCAATAGCGGGGGGGCCTAATGAGCAGTTCTTC,TRBD2,TRBJ2-1,NA,TRBV5-1
CASSPRGTGGINQPQHF,TGTGCCAGTAGTCCCCGGGGAACAGGGGGCATCAATCAGCCCCAGCATTTT,TRBD1,TRBJ1-5,NA,TRBV19
CASRNHGTSGGLYEQYF,TGTGCCAGCAGAAATCACGGGACTAGCGGGGGGCTCTACGAGCAGTACTTC,TRBD2,TRBJ2-7,NA,TRBV5-5
CATGGGKGHNQPQHF,TGTGCCACTGGGGGGGGGAAGGGGCACAATCAGCCCCAGCATTTT,NA,TRBJ1-5,NA,TRBV24-1
CSVAGPNSPLHF,TGCAGCGTTGCAGGGCCCAATTCACCCCTCCACTTT,NA,TRBJ1-6,NA,TRBV29-1
CASSFAGANYNEQFF,TGTGCCAGCAGTTTTGCGGGGGCCAACTACAATGAGCAGTTCTTC,NA,TRBJ2-1,once,TRBV6-2/TRBV6-3
CASSQARTGPYEQYF,TGCGCCAGCAGCCAAGCAAGGACAGGTCCCTACGAGCAGTACTTC,TRBD1,TRBJ2-7,NA,TRBV4-3
CASSFSANYGYTF,TGTGCCAGCAGTTTCTCCGCTAACTATGGCTACACCTTC,NA,TRBJ1-2,NA,TRBV6-5
CASSLLGSVKETQYF,TGTGCCAGCAGCTTACTAGGGTCGGTGAAAGAGACCCAGTACTTC,NA,TRBJ2-5,NA,TRBV7-9
CASSPRQGQETQYF,TGTGCCAGCAGCCCTAGACAGGGGCAAGAGACCCAGTACTTC,TRBD1,TRBJ2-5,once,TRBV3-1/TRBV3-2
CAWRKLAGGGRETQYF,TGTGCCTGGAGAAAGCTAGCGGGAGGAGGGAGAGAGACCCAGTACTTC,TRBD2,TRBJ2-5,NA,TRBV30
CASSNGGNTGELFF,TGTGCCAGTAGTAACGGGGGAAACACCGGGGAGCTGTTTTTT,NA,TRBJ2-2,NA,TRBV19
CASSEDFREQFF,TGTGCCAGCAGTGAAGACTTCCGTGAGCAGTTCTTC,NA,TRBJ2-1,NA,TRBV25-1
CASSDRGSYNSPLHF,TGTGCCAGCAGTGACAGGGGATCCTATAATTCACCCCTCCACTTT,NA,TRBJ1-6,NA,TRBV6-1
CASTVLGGGTGLGYEQYF,TGTGCCAGCACCGTGCTGGGGGGAGGGACGGGTTTGGGCTACGAGCAGTACTTC,TRBD2,TRBJ2-7,once,TRBV7-6
CASSRQGAGNTIYF,TGTGCCAGCAGTCGACAGGGCGCTGGAAACACCATATATTTT,TRBD1,TRBJ1-3,NA,TRBV6-2/TRBV6-3
CASSQDRGDTQYF,TGCGCCAGCAGCCAAGATCGAGGAGATACGCAGTATTTT,NA,TRBJ2-3,NA,TRBV4-3
CASSLYGDGYTF,TGTGCCAGCAGCTTATACGGGGATGGCTACACCTTC,NA,TRBJ1-2,NA,TRBV7-9
CASSQDRGTYGYTF,TGTGCCAGCAGCCAGGACAGGGGAACGTATGGCTACACCTTC,TRBD1,TRBJ1-2,NA,TRBV7-2
CASSLWDNFGDTGELFF,TGCGCCAGCAGCTTGTGGGACAACTTTGGGGACACCGGGGAGCTGTTTTTT,NA,TRBJ2-2,NA,TRBV5-1
CASSHRGGVGEKLFF,TGTGCCAGCAGCCACAGGGGGGGGGTTGGAGAAAAACTGTTTTTT,TRBD1,TRBJ1-4,NA,TRBV3-1/TRBV3-2
CSVGGTITYEQYF,TGCAGCGTTGGAGGGACCATAACCTACGAGCAGTACTTC,NA,TRBJ2-7,NA,TRBV29-1
CASSYPSRSTSGGPTDTQYF,TGTGCCAGCAGTTACCCGAGCAGGTCAACTAGCGGGGGTCCCACAGATACGCAGTATTTT,TRBD2,TRBJ2-3,NA,TRBV6-2/TRBV6-3
CASWGTGRWAQYF,TGTGCCAGCTGGGGGACAGGGCGGTGGGCCCAGTACTTC,TRBD1,TRBJ2-5,NA,TRBV27
CASGFLAETQYF,TGTGCTAGTGGTTTTCTCGCTGAGACCCAGTACTTC,NA,TRBJ2-5,NA,TRBV12-5
CASSFTPGMNTEAFF,TGCGCCAGCAGCTTTACCCCCGGGATGAACACTGAAGCTTTCTTT,NA,TRBJ1-1,NA,TRBV5-1
CASSLAFSGDTEAFF,TGTGCCAGCAGCTTAGCGTTCTCGGGAGACACTGAAGCTTTCTTT,NA,TRBJ1-1,NA,TRBV7-2
CASSFTPGSGYEQYF,TGTGCCAGCAGTTTTACTCCCGGTAGCGGATACGAGCAGTACTTC,NA,TRBJ2-7,NA,TRBV6-5
CASSLGLLSQGYKGGYTF,TGTGCCAGCAGCTTGGGATTGTTGTCGCAGGGGTATAAGGGGGGCTACACCTTC,NA,TRBJ1-2,NA,TRBV5-6
CASRDGTSSYNEQFF,TGTGCCAGCAGAGACGGGACTAGCTCCTACAATGAGCAGTTCTTC,TRBD2,TRBJ2-1,few,TRBV7-2
CASSFSGTVNYGYTF,TGTGCCAGCAGTTTTTCGGGGACGGTTAACTATGGCTACACCTTC,NA,TRBJ1-2,NA,TRBV27
CASSSDRGSDEQFF,TGTGCCAGCAGCTCGGACAGGGGGTCCGATGAGCAGTTCTTC,TRBD1,TRBJ2-1,once,TRBV6-5
CASSYRFDNEQFF,TGTGCCAGCAGTTACAGGTTCGACAATGAGCAGTTCTTC,NA,TRBJ2-1,NA,TRBV6-2/TRBV6-3
CSGEWASTDTQYF,TGCAGCGGAGAGTGGGCTAGCACAGATACGCAGTATTTT,NA,TRBJ2-3,NA,TRBV29-1
CAIGLRGENQPQHF,TGTGCCATCGGCCTCAGGGGGGAAAATCAGCCCCAGCATTTT,TRBD1,TRBJ1-5,once,TRBV10-3
CASSSRDYEQYF,TGTGCCAGCAGCTCCCGGGATTACGAGCAGTACTTC,NA,TRBJ2-7,few,TRBV11-2
CASSFLAGGSYEQYF,TGTGCCAGCAGTTTCCTAGCGGGAGGCAGTTACGAGCAGTACTTC,TRBD2,TRBJ2-7,NA,TRBV28
CASIPDVATGELFF,TGTGCCAGCATCCCCGATGTCGCCACCGGGGAGCTGTTTTTT,NA,TRBJ2-2,NA,TRBV7-9
CASSYRRETEAFF,TGTGCCAGCAGTTATAGGAGGGAAACTGAAGCTTTCTTT,NA,TRBJ1-1,NA,TRBV6-2/TRBV6-3